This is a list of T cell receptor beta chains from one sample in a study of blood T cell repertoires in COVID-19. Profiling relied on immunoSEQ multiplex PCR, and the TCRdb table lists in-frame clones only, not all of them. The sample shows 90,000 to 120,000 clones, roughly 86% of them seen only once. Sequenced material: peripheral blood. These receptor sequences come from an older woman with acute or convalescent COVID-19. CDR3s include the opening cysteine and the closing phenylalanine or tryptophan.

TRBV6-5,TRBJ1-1,CASSSGSLNTEAFF
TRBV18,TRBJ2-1,CASSPAAANSYNEQFF
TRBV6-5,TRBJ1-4,CASSYGGTRLNEKLFF
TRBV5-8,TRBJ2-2,CASSAFKLSGELFF
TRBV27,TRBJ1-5,CASSFYGGRQPQHF
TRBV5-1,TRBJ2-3,CASSLGLAGGTDTQYF
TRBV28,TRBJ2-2,CASSTPGQGVGGELFF
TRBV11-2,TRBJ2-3,CASSFGSGSTDTQYF
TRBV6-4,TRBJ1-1,CASKVQEDTEAFF
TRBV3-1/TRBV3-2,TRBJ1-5,CASSRGPPHSNQPQHF
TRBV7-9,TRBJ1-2,CASERHVDSGYTF
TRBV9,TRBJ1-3,CASSVFDRSSSGNTIYF
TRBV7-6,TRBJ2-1,CASSQDSYNEQFF
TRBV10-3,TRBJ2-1,CAISEFSLTSGNGNEQFF
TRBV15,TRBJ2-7,CATSRETSGAGYEQYF
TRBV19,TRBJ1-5,CASSTYQAQHF
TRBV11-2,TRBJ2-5,CASSRTIQETQYF
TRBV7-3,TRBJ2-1,CASSSAILGTGDNEQFF
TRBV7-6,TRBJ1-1,CASSRDREGDTEAFF
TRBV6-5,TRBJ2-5,CASSYSKGVEGTQYF
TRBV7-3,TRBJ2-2,CASSLVANTGELFF
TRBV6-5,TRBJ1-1,CAGLRPGQDNTEAFF
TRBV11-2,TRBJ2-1,CASSLEPSGDNEQFF
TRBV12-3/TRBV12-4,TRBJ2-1,CASSGRDRYEQFF
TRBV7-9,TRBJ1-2,CASSSPGLLYGYTF
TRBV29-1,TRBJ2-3,CSVETNPTDTQYF
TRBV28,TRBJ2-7,CASLSDRGLTYEQYF
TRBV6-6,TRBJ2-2,CASSFPQGGRELFF